The 3 T cell receptor beta chains given below trace back to one sample, sequenced in a study of T cell responses to AZD1222 COVID-19 vaccine. Clones were sequenced by immunoSEQ multiplex PCR, and TCRdb holds only the in-frame ones, with some missing. The sample includes about 150,000 clones, 75% to 90% of them seen just once. Sequenced here: peripheral blood, sampled on day 0 of MenACWY control vaccination. The source is an adult in good health.

The chain carries TRBV7-3 and TRBJ1-5; D call uncertain. Trimming removed 2 bases at V and 0 bases at J, with 11 bases between. CDR3 length equals 16 residues. Germline CDR1 SGHTA, CDR2 FQGTGA. CDR3 residues: CASSLVGHYSNQPQHF. Written as DNA, the CDR3 is TGTGCCAGCAGCTTAGTAGGTCATTATAGCAATCAGCCCCAGCATTTT.

J is TRBJ1-2 and V is TRBV18, with no clear D. CDR3 length equals 13 residues. The V gene lost 9 bases and the J gene lost 8 bases, with 19 bases spanning the gap. The germline CDR1 and CDR2 sequences are KGHSH and LQKENI. The CDR3, as DNA: TGTGCCAGTAGGGCCGACCCACGGGAAGGCTACACCTTC. This encodes CASRADPREGYTF.

V and J are TRBV7-2 and TRBJ1-6; perhaps TRBD1 as D (5 bases). Germline CDR1 SGHTA, CDR2 FQGNSA. The CDR3 extends over 16 amino acids. V was pared by 6 bases and J by 4 bases, with 16 bases between. In DNA, the CDR3 is TGTGCCAGCAGGGCAAGTTCAGGGTTGTATAATTCACCCCTCCACTTT. This encodes CASRASSGLYNSPLHF.